A selection of T cell receptor beta chains follows, all from one sample in a study of Ad26.COV2.S vaccination and SARS-CoV-2 variants. Assay used: immunoSEQ multiplex PCR; TCRdb lists only in-frame clones, some missing. Here the sample spans around 300,000 clones, about 88% being singletons. The specimen comprised peripheral blood, sampled in a trial of Ad26.COV2.S vaccine versus placebo. These receptors were collected from a person aged 18 to 65 who received the Ad26.COV2.S COVID-19 vaccine or a placebo. Both conserved end residues are part of each CDR3. A D gene is named only where the DNA matches it firmly. Size values are once, few and many counts, or a class for expanded clones, and some rows have none.

>NA|TRBV19|TRBJ1-2|12|NA
TGTGCCAGTAGTATATCATCTGTTGGCTACACCTTC
CASSISSVGYTF
>NA|TRBV9|TRBJ2-1|15|NA
TGTGCCAGCAGCGTGACAGGCAACTCCTACAATGAGCAGTTCTTC
CASSVTGNSYNEQFF
>NA|TRBV5-1|TRBJ2-3|14|NA
TGCGCCAGCAGCTTGGAGGGTTTAAGGGATACGCAGTATTTT
CASSLEGLRDTQYF
>NA|TRBV27|TRBJ1-1|12|NA
TGTGCCAGCAGTTTATCGGGCACTGAAGCTTTCTTT
CASSLSGTEAFF
>NA|TRBV7-2|TRBJ2-1|15|NA
TGTGCCAGCAGCTTAGAAGTTGGGCTTTACAATGAGCAGTTCTTC
CASSLEVGLYNEQFF
>TRBD2|TRBV7-2|TRBJ2-5|15|once
TGTGCCAGCAGCTCGGAGCGGGGGGGCCGGGAGACCCAGTACTTC
CASSSERGGRETQYF
>NA|TRBV4-3|TRBJ1-2|13|NA
TGCGCCAGCAGCCAAAAGGAGGACTATGGCTACACCTTC
CASSQKEDYGYTF
>TRBD1|TRBV9|TRBJ2-5|14|NA
TGTGCCAGCAGCGTTGACAGGGGATCAGAGACCCAGTACTTC
CASSVDRGSETQYF
>NA|TRBV4-1|TRBJ2-7|17|NA
TGCGCCAGCAGCCACCAATTAGCCGAGACTGGGGGCTACGAGCAGTACTTC
CASSHQLAETGGYEQYF
>NA|TRBV9|TRBJ2-5|15|NA
TGTGCCAGCAGCTCCAATCTAGCCCTAGGGGAGACCCAGTACTTC
CASSSNLALGETQYF
>NA|TRBV4-2|TRBJ2-3|17|NA
TGTGCCAGCAGCCAAGTATCAGGGTCTGCTAGCACAGATACGCAGTATTTT
CASSQVSGSASTDTQYF
>NA|TRBV19|TRBJ2-3|15|NA
TGTGCCAGTAGTGGTTCGCGGACATTCACAGATACGCAGTATTTT
CASSGSRTFTDTQYF
>NA|TRBV18|TRBJ2-3|13|NA
TGTGCCAGCTCATGGGCATACACAGATACGCAGTATTTT
CASSWAYTDTQYF
>TRBD1|TRBV10-3|TRBJ2-6|14|once
TGTGCCACCCAGACAGGGACTGGGGCCAACGTCCTGACTTTC
CATQTGTGANVLTF
>TRBD1|TRBV14|TRBJ1-6|16|NA
TGTGCCAGCAGCCAAGTTGGAGGGACAGGCTCTTCACCCCTCCACTTT
CASSQVGGTGSSPLHF
>NA|TRBV2|TRBJ1-1|13|NA
TGTGCCAGCAGGGGTGAATTTGGGGTCCAAGCTTTCTTT
CASRGEFGVQAFF
>NA|TRBV5-1|TRBJ2-3|16|once
TGCGCCAGCAGCGTCTCAGGGAAATTGGGCACAGATACGCAGTATTTT
CASSVSGKLGTDTQYF
>TRBD1|TRBV6-6|TRBJ2-7|14|NA
TGTGCCAGCAGTTTCTCGGGACAGAACTACGAGCAGTACTTC
CASSFSGQNYEQYF
>NA|TRBV6-2/TRBV6-3|TRBJ2-1|16|NA
TGTGCCAGCAGTTATGAGTTGGGGGAGAATTACAATGAGCAGTTCTTC
CASSYELGENYNEQFF
>TRBD1|TRBV2|TRBJ1-5|18|NA
TGTGCCAGCAGTGATGAGACAGGGGGCGTTTATAGCAATCAGCCCCAGCATTTT
CASSDETGGVYSNQPQHF